Here is one T cell receptor beta chain with its context. This specimen belongs to a study of blood T cell repertoires in COVID-19. Background on the study: There were acute and convalescent COVID-19 samples, and they came from the United States, Italy and Spain.

Original handling: It was from reference gene primer amplification that nucleated cell counts were estimated. Some clones are missing from TCRdb's copy, which holds only in-frame ones; the method was immunoSEQ multiplex PCR. Clone size and V and J calls were adopted from that table, with D and trimming inferred from the DNA. The profile covers about 180,000 clones, with about 86% appearing a single time and over 7.5% taken by the ten largest. The receptor's source is a man over 45 with active or convalescent COVID-19. The specimen was peripheral blood.

The CDR3 DNA reads TGTGCCACCAGTGATGCACCCGGGACAGGTTTCAATGAGCAGTTCTTC. It encodes CATSDAPGTGFNEQFF. The chain links TRBV24-1 to TRBJ2-1; 8 nucleotides agree with TRBD1. The CDR3 has 16 amino acids. V lost 3 bases, J lost 6 bases, and 9 bases stayed unmatched. Germline V gene sequence: CDR1 KGHDR, CDR2 SFDVKD.